The rows below give T cell receptor beta chains drawn from one sample of a study of T cell responses to AZD1222 COVID-19 vaccine. Generated by immunoSEQ multiplex PCR, the TCRdb table keeps only in-frame clones and is missing some. The sample has some 120,000 clones, just over 85% seen once. The material sequenced was peripheral blood, taken on day 0 of AZD1222 vaccination. The receptors stem from an adult in good health. Both conserved end residues are part of each CDR3. D genes are given only for firm matches. Size tells how often a clone was seen (once, few, many) or the class of an expanded clone, and some rows leave it out.

clone_size d_call j_call v_call cdr3_nt cdr3_aa
NA TRBD2 TRBJ2-3 TRBV27 TGTGCCAGCAGTTTTCTCAGGCGGAGCGGGAGCGATACGCAGTATTTT CASSFLRRSGSDTQYF
NA NA TRBJ2-7 TRBV7-9 TGTGCCAGCAGTTCCAGGGTCGTCCCCTACGAGCAGTACTTC CASSSRVVPYEQYF
once TRBD1 TRBJ1-6 TRBV19 TGTGCCAGTAGCCCCCTTCGACAGGGAGGTTCACCCCTCCACTTT CASSPLRQGGSPLHF
NA NA TRBJ1-4 TRBV19 TGTGCCAGTACGCCTTTGGGACCGCCGTCCCGAAAACTGTTTTTT CASTPLGPPSRKLFF
NA NA TRBJ2-3 TRBV7-3 TGTGCCAGCAGCTTACTGGGGGGAACTAGCACAGATACGCAGTATTTT CASSLLGGTSTDTQYF
NA NA TRBJ2-5 TRBV12-3/TRBV12-4 TGTGCCAGCAGTATACAGGGTTCCGAGACCCAGTACTTC CASSIQGSETQYF
NA NA TRBJ1-1 TRBV7-6 TGTGCCAGCAGCTTAGCGCTGACGGTGAACACTGAAGCTTTCTTT CASSLALTVNTEAFF
NA TRBD1 TRBJ2-7 TRBV6-5 TGTGCCAGCAGGACGACAGGGGGCGGGTACGAGCAGTACTTC CASRTTGGGYEQYF
NA TRBD1 TRBJ2-1 TRBV27 TGTGCCAGCAGTTCGACAGGGGGTAGGTATGAGCAGTTCTTC CASSSTGGRYEQFF
NA TRBD1 TRBJ2-3 TRBV7-6 TGTGCCAGCAGCTTTCCGACAGGGGGCGGCACAGATACGCAGTATTTT CASSFPTGGGTDTQYF